The next 20 T cell receptor beta chains were all read from a single sample in a study of cytomegalovirus exposure and HLA in healthy donors. Vbeta (60) and Jbeta (13) primers were used in the PCR. Repertoires were generated with immunoSEQ multiplex PCR, while TCRdb's copy carries only in-frame clones and drops some. Of fewer than 100,000 clones detected, approximately 78% appear once; the ten largest clones hold just under 2.5%. Input material: PBMCs. The receptor source for this set is a male donor in good health and CMV-seropositive.

The chain joins TRBV2 to TRBJ1-2; maybe TRBD1 (5 bases). This CDR3 has 14 residues. V was shortened by 6 bases and J by 0 bases, with 11 bases between the two germline ends. Per the germline V gene, CDR1 is SNHLY and CDR2 is FYNNEI. CDR3 nucleotide sequence: TGTGCCAGCAGACCAGGACAAGCTAACTATGGCTACACCTTC. Protein: CASRPGQANYGYTF.

V gene TRBV7-2 combines with J gene TRBJ2-3, with a tentative D call TRBD2 (5 bases). V shed 1 base and J shed 3 bases, with 20 bases lying between them. Germline CDR1 SGHTA, CDR2 FQGNSA. The CDR3 extends over 18 amino acids. CDR3 DNA: TGTGCCAGCAGCTTAGATTTGTTTCGGCTAGCTGGGACAGATACGCAGTATTTT. Residues: CASSLDLFRLAGTDTQYF.

The chain employs TRBV7-9 and TRBJ2-7; tentative D call: TRBD1 (5 bases). V gave up 2 bases and J gave up 6 bases, with 11 bases separating them. Germline V gives CDR1 SEHNR, CDR2 FQNEAQ (reference sequence). This CDR3 is 13 amino acids long. This CDR3 reads CASSLYRLGEQYF. CDR3 DNA: TGTGCCAGCAGCTTATACAGGCTCGGCGAGCAGTACTTC.

The chain recombines TRBV9 with TRBJ2-7; 13 nucleotides align to TRBD2. The CDR3 consists of 15 residues. Germline CDR1 is SGDLS and CDR2 is YYNGEE. J gave up 6 bases and V 0 bases, and 3 bases lay outside the gene matches. In nucleotides, the CDR3 is TGTGCCAGCAGCGTAGAGGGACTAGCGGGATCCGAGCAGTACTTC. This translates into CASSVEGLAGSEQYF.

The rearrangement uses TRBV7-9 and TRBJ2-7; D unclear. V was clipped by 3 bases and J by 3 bases, with 15 bases between them. The CDR3 has 15 residues. The germline CDR1 and CDR2 sequences are SEHNR and FQNEAQ (reference sequence). The CDR3 bases are TGTGCCAGCAGCTTTTTTCGAGCGCCCTTCTACGAGCAGTACTTC. Protein product: CASSFFRAPFYEQYF. The complete variable domain, with remaining parts taken from reference TRBV7-9 and TRBJ2-7, reads DTGVSQNPRHKITKRGQNVTFRCDPISEHNRLYWYRQTLGQGPEFLTYFQNEAQLEKSRLLSDRFSAERPKGSFSTLEIQRTEQGDSAMYLCASSFFRAPFYEQYFGPGTRLTVT.

This clone was detected a few times. J is TRBJ1-4 and V is TRBV5-5, with unresolved D. The germline V gene encodes CDR1 SGHKS and CDR2 YYEKEE (reference sequence). V was shortened by 10 bases and J by 8 bases, with 24 bases between the two germline ends. The CDR3 loop spans 15 amino acids. In DNA, the CDR3 is TGTGCCTGTTCTCCGGTTGGGTCCAGAGGAGAAAAACTGTTTTTT. Its protein is CACSPVGSRGEKLFF.

The rearrangement uses TRBV11-2 and TRBJ2-7; 9 nucleotides line up with TRBD1. J gave up 5 bases and V 3 bases, and 14 bases lay outside the gene matches. The CDR3 totals 17 residues. Germline V lookup: CDR1 SGHAT, CDR2 FQNNGV. In DNA form, the CDR3 reads TGTGCCAGCAGCTTTACCTATCCGGGACAGGGCACAGACGAGCAGTACTTC. As protein: CASSFTYPGQGTDEQYF.

The chain carries TRBV6-1 and TRBJ2-7; TRBD2 matches at 7 bases. In germline, CDR1 is MNHNS, CDR2 SASEGT. The junction had 11 bases not matched to a gene; V was cut back by 8 bases and J by 4 bases. The CDR3 totals 14 residues. For the CDR3, the DNA is TGTGCCAGCTCTCAACGGACTAGTATGTACGAGCAGTACTTC. This encodes CASSQRTSMYEQYF.

V is TRBV28 and J is TRBJ2-3; D perhaps matches TRBD2 (5 bases). V gave up 6 bases and J gave up 0 bases, with 13 bases separating them. Germline lookup yields CDR1 MDHEN and CDR2 SYDVKM. This CDR3 region has 15 residues. The CDR3 DNA sequence: TGTGCCAGCAGCTCACTAGGAACTAGCACAGATACGCAGTATTTT. This gives the protein CASSSLGTSTDTQYF.

The rearrangement joins TRBV6-5 to TRBJ2-7, with 7 bases that match TRBD1. Germline lookup yields CDR1 MNHEY and CDR2 SVGAGI. The ends lost 0 bases at V and 10 bases at J; junction bases unmatched: 12. This CDR3 comprises 15 residues. DNA of the CDR3: TGTGCCAGCAGTTACTCGTGGACAGGCCCTAAGGGCCAGTACTTC. Protein: CASSYSWTGPKGQYF.

The rearrangement links TRBV27 to TRBJ2-7, with D maybe TRBD2 (6 bases). V lost 3 bases and J lost 2, with 11 bases in between. There are 14 residues in the CDR3. The germline CDR1 and CDR2 sequences are MNHEY and SMNVEV (reference sequence). CDR3 residues: CASSFLGLPYEQYF. CDR3 DNA: TGTGCCAGCAGTTTTCTGGGACTCCCCTACGAGCAGTACTTC.

This chain links TRBV7-3 with TRBJ2-5; 11 nucleotides agree with TRBD2. The CDR3 consists of 16 residues. With V trimmed by 2 bases and J by 5 bases, 7 bases remained unmatched. Germline CDR1 reads SGHTA; CDR2 reads FQGTGA. CDR3 coding DNA: TGTGCCAGCAGCTTAGGGCTAGCGGGAGGAGAGGAGACCCAGTACTTC. Its protein is CASSLGLAGGEETQYF. The full variable domain, in which reference TRBV7-3 and TRBJ2-5 provide the parts outside the CDR3, is GAGVSQTPSNKVTEKGKYVELRCDPISGHTALYWYRQSLGQGPEFLIYFQGTGAADDSGLPNDRFFAVRPEGSVSTLKIQRTERGDSAVYLCASSLGLAGGEETQYFGPGTRLLVL.

The genes are TRBV1 and TRBJ1-1; the D segment call TRBD1 is taken from the table without a DNA check. TRBV1 is a recognized pseudogene. The CDR3 is 10 residues long. CDR3 sequence (DNA): TGCACCAGCAGCCAAGCAGAAGCTTTCTTT. Translation: CTSSQAEAFF.

This clone was observed once. The rearrangement uses TRBV28 and TRBJ1-5, with D unclear. Germline CDR1 reads MDHEN; CDR2 reads SYDVKM. CDR3 length: 14 amino acids. Trimming cost V 3 bases and J 6 bases, with 12 bases left between them. DNA of the CDR3: TGTGCCAGCAGTTTTGTTGTAGAAACTCAGCCCCAGCATTTT. Its translation is CASSFVVETQPQHF.

The J gene is TRBJ2-7, the V gene TRBV9, with 7 bases aligning to TRBD2. Trimming cost V 4 bases and J 3 bases; bases outside gene matches: 7. CDR3 size: 14 residues. Germline CDR1 is SGDLS and CDR2 is YYNGEE. In DNA form, the CDR3 reads TGTGCCAGCAGCCCCCGGGACTACAACTACGAGCAGTACTTC. The encoded protein is CASSPRDYNYEQYF. Drawing the rest from reference TRBV9 and TRBJ2-7, the complete variable domain is DSGVTQTPKHLITATGQRVTLRCSPRSGDLSVYWYQQSLDQGLQFLIQYYNGEERAKGNILERFSAQQFPDLHSELNLSSLELGDSALYFCASSPRDYNYEQYFGPGTRLTVT.

The chain has TRBV29-1 and TRBJ2-2, with D hard to call. V lost 2 bases and J 0 bases, leaving 4 bases between the germline ends. The germline V gene has CDR1 SQVTM and CDR2 ANQGSEA. CDR3 length equals 13 residues. CDR3 amino acids: CSVEQTNTGELFF. The CDR3 nucleotides are TGCAGCGTTGAACAAACGAACACCGGGGAGCTGTTTTTT.

This clone was counted a few times. The chain is built from TRBV2 and TRBJ2-1, with 8 bases identical to TRBD1. Trimming at V came to 8 bases and at J to 6 bases, leaving 9 bases not matched to a gene. CDR1 and CDR2 (germline): SNHLY, FYNNEI. The length of the CDR3 is 14 residues. The CDR3 coding sequence is TGTGCCAGCCTACGTAGGGACAGGAGCAATGAGCAGTTCTTC. It encodes CASLRRDRSNEQFF. The full variable domain, completed using reference TRBV2 and TRBJ2-1, is EPEVTQTPSHQVTQMGQEVILRCVPISNHLYFYWYRQILGQKVEFLVSFYNNEISEKSEIFDDQFSVERPDGSNFTLKIRSTKLEDSAMYFCASLRRDRSNEQFFGPGTRLTVL.

For the CDR3, the DNA is TGTGCCAGCAGTTCCATCGCAGGGTCAATGAACACTGAAGCTTTCTTT. Translating gives CASSSIAGSMNTEAFF. V and J are TRBV28 and TRBJ1-1, with D possibly being TRBD1 (5 bases). V gave up 4 bases and J gave up 0 bases, with 15 bases separating them. The CDR3 is 16 residues long. CDR1 and CDR2 (germline): MDHEN, SYDVKM.

V and J are TRBV11-1 and TRBJ2-1; 8 bases match TRBD2. The CDR3 covers 16 residues. V gave up 2 bases and J gave up 7 bases; unmatched junction bases: 10. CDR1 and CDR2 from the germline V gene are SGHAT and FQDESV (reference sequence). The CDR3 nucleotides read TGTGCCAGCAGCTTATGGACCGGGAGGGCGTCTAATGAGCAGTTCTTC. It encodes CASSLWTGRASNEQFF.

The chain is built from TRBV19 and TRBJ2-7, with D maybe TRBD1 (6 bases). From germline, CDR1 is LNHDA and CDR2 SQIVND (reference sequence). CDR3 length: 15 amino acids. V lost 6 bases and J lost 5, with 20 bases in between. The CDR3 loop reads CASSLTSDRSHEQYF. CDR3 DNA: TGTGCCAGTAGCCTCACCTCCGACAGGTCCCACGAGCAGTACTTC.